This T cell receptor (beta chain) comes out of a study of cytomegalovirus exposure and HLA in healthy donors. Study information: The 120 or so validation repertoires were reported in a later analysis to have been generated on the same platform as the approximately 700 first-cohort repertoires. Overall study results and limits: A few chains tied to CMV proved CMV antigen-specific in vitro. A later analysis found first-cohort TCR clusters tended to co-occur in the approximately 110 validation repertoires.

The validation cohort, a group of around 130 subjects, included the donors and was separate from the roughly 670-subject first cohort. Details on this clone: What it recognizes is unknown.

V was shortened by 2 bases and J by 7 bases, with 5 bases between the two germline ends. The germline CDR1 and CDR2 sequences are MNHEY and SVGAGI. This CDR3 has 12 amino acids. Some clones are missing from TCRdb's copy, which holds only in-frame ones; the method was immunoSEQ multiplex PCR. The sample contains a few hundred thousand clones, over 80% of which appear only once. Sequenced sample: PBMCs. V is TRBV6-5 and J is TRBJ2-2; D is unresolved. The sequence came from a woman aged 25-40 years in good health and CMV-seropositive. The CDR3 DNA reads TGTGCCAGCAGTTACCGAAGCGGGGAGCTGTTTTTT. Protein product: CASSYRSGELFF.